This is a list of T cell receptor beta chains from one sample in a study of cytomegalovirus exposure and HLA in healthy donors. Repertoires were generated with immunoSEQ multiplex PCR, while TCRdb's copy carries only in-frame clones and drops some. Here the sample spans some 130,000 clones, 74% being singletons. Sequencing was carried out using PBMCs. The receptor set was obtained from a woman aged 50 to 65 in good health and CMV-seropositive. Both conserved end residues are part of each CDR3. The order of the fields is V gene, clone size, J gene, D gene, CDR3 DNA, CDR3 protein. D genes are given only for firm matches. Size values are once, few and many counts, or a class for expanded clones, and some rows have none.

v_gene: TRBV11-2
abundance: NA
j_gene: TRBJ1-3
d_gene: TRBD1
CDR3nt: TGTGCCAGCAGCTTAGATCAGGGGGCGAATGGAAACACCATATATTTT
CDR3aa: CASSLDQGANGNTIYF

v_gene: TRBV5-1
abundance: NA
j_gene: TRBJ1-1
d_gene: TRBD1
CDR3nt: TGCGCCAGCGGCTTGGTTGCAGGGGGTATCACTGAAGCTTTCTTT
CDR3aa: CASGLVAGGITEAFF

v_gene: TRBV5-1
abundance: NA
j_gene: TRBJ1-1
d_gene: TRBD1
CDR3nt: TGCGCCAGCAGCTTAGGGGACAGGAACACAAACACTGAAGCTTTCTTT
CDR3aa: CASSLGDRNTNTEAFF

v_gene: TRBV7-9
abundance: NA
j_gene: TRBJ1-6
d_gene: NA
CDR3nt: TGTGCCAGCAGCTTAGAGGCCGGATGGAGCTCCTATAATTCACCCCTCCACTTT
CDR3aa: CASSLEAGWSSYNSPLHF

v_gene: TRBV12-5
abundance: few
j_gene: TRBJ2-2
d_gene: NA
CDR3nt: TGTGCTAGTGGTTTGCTAGTCGGGGAGCTGTTTTTT
CDR3aa: CASGLLVGELFF

v_gene: TRBV2
abundance: NA
j_gene: TRBJ1-1
d_gene: NA
CDR3nt: TGTGCCAGCAGTGTAATTGAAGCTTTCTTT
CDR3aa: CASSVIEAFF

v_gene: TRBV4-1
abundance: NA
j_gene: TRBJ2-1
d_gene: TRBD2
CDR3nt: TGCGCCAGCAGCCAAGCCCTAGCGGGGGAGAACAATGAGCAGTTCTTC
CDR3aa: CASSQALAGENNEQFF

v_gene: TRBV10-2
abundance: NA
j_gene: TRBJ2-7
d_gene: NA
CDR3nt: TGCGCCAGCAGCGCCGGACGGCTAGCCTACGAGCAGTACTTC
CDR3aa: CASSAGRLAYEQYF

v_gene: TRBV7-2
abundance: once
j_gene: TRBJ2-3
d_gene: NA
CDR3nt: TGTGCCAGCAGCCTAAAGGGGCCCCCAGGTTGGGATACGCAGTATTTT
CDR3aa: CASSLKGPPGWDTQYF

v_gene: TRBV5-1
abundance: NA
j_gene: TRBJ2-1
d_gene: TRBD2
CDR3nt: TGCGCCAGCAGCCCCCCTAGCGGGGGGGCTTTAAATGAGCAGTTCTTC
CDR3aa: CASSPPSGGALNEQFF

v_gene: TRBV7-8
abundance: NA
j_gene: TRBJ2-1
d_gene: NA
CDR3nt: TGTGCCAGCAGCCCCCCCGGACTTAGCTCCAATGAGCAGTTCTTC
CDR3aa: CASSPPGLSSNEQFF

v_gene: TRBV19
abundance: few
j_gene: TRBJ1-5
d_gene: NA
CDR3nt: TGTGCCAGTAGTATACTCGCCGGGAATCAGCCCCAGCATTTT
CDR3aa: CASSILAGNQPQHF

v_gene: TRBV7-9
abundance: NA
j_gene: TRBJ1-2
d_gene: NA
CDR3nt: TGTGCCAGCAGCTTAAGGACAGAGCTTTCCTATGGCTACACCTTC
CDR3aa: CASSLRTELSYGYTF

v_gene: TRBV5-1
abundance: NA
j_gene: TRBJ2-7
d_gene: NA
CDR3nt: TGCTCCAGCAGCTTAACCGGGACACCTTCCTACGAGCAGTACTTC
CDR3aa: CSSSLTGTPSYEQYF

v_gene: TRBV6-4
abundance: few
j_gene: TRBJ1-1
d_gene: TRBD1
CDR3nt: TGTGCCAGCGGGCGCGACAGGGACGGGGTGAACACTGAAGCTTTCTTT
CDR3aa: CASGRDRDGVNTEAFF

v_gene: TRBV7-8
abundance: NA
j_gene: TRBJ2-2
d_gene: TRBD1
CDR3nt: TGTGCCAGCAGCTCGAACAGGGGGCCTACCGGGGAGCTGTTTTTT
CDR3aa: CASSSNRGPTGELFF

v_gene: TRBV7-9
abundance: NA
j_gene: TRBJ1-6
d_gene: TRBD1
CDR3nt: TGTGCCAGCAGCGGACAGGGGAATTCACCCCTCCACTTT
CDR3aa: CASSGQGNSPLHF

v_gene: TRBV18
abundance: NA
j_gene: TRBJ1-1
d_gene: NA
CDR3nt: TGTGCCAGCTCACCGCTCCCGAGTGTCGGGAAGGCTTTCTTT
CDR3aa: CASSPLPSVGKAFF

v_gene: TRBV2
abundance: NA
j_gene: TRBJ1-1
d_gene: TRBD1
CDR3nt: TGTGCCAGCAACCAGAGGACAGGCGACCCTGAAGCTTTCTTT
CDR3aa: CASNQRTGDPEAFF

v_gene: TRBV19
abundance: few
j_gene: TRBJ2-3
d_gene: NA
CDR3nt: TGTGCCAGTGGAGCAGGGGCAAGGACAGATACGCAGTATTTT
CDR3aa: CASGAGARTDTQYF

v_gene: TRBV7-2
abundance: few
j_gene: TRBJ2-7
d_gene: NA
CDR3nt: TGTGCCAGCAGCTCTAAAAACGAGCAGTACTTC
CDR3aa: CASSSKNEQYF

v_gene: TRBV19
abundance: NA
j_gene: TRBJ1-5
d_gene: NA
CDR3nt: TGTGCCAGTAGTATAGGCAGAAATCCCAATCAGCCCCAGCATTTT
CDR3aa: CASSIGRNPNQPQHF

v_gene: TRBV5-5
abundance: NA
j_gene: TRBJ2-5
d_gene: NA
CDR3nt: TGTGCCAGCAGCTTGCAGCGGGAGACCCAGTACTTC
CDR3aa: CASSLQRETQYF

v_gene: TRBV12-5
abundance: NA
j_gene: TRBJ2-1
d_gene: TRBD1
CDR3nt: TGTGCTAGTGGGCCCGGACAGGTCAACCACAATGAGCAGTTCTTC
CDR3aa: CASGPGQVNHNEQFF

v_gene: TRBV14
abundance: NA
j_gene: TRBJ1-2
d_gene: NA
CDR3nt: TGTGCCAGCAGCCAATCACAAACCTATGGCTACACCTTC
CDR3aa: CASSQSQTYGYTF

v_gene: TRBV4-2
abundance: NA
j_gene: TRBJ2-1
d_gene: TRBD2
CDR3nt: TGTGCCAGCAGCAGGACTAGCGGGGGCGGTGAGCAGTTCTTC
CDR3aa: CASSRTSGGGEQFF

v_gene: TRBV5-1
abundance: NA
j_gene: TRBJ1-3
d_gene: TRBD1
CDR3nt: TGCGCCAGCAGCTTGGACGCAGGGGGCTCTGGAAACACCATATATTTT
CDR3aa: CASSLDAGGSGNTIYF

v_gene: TRBV7-7
abundance: NA
j_gene: TRBJ2-5
d_gene: NA
CDR3nt: TGTGCTAGCAGCTCAGGGTTCCAAGAGACCCAGTACTTC
CDR3aa: CASSSGFQETQYF

v_gene: TRBV28
abundance: NA
j_gene: TRBJ2-7
d_gene: TRBD2
CDR3nt: TGTGCCAGCAGAGCGGGGGGTTCCTACGAGCAGTACTTC
CDR3aa: CASRAGGSYEQYF